Sequencing of this T cell receptor (beta chain) was carried out in a study of blood T cell repertoires in COVID-19. Whole-study context: COVID-19 samples collected from the United States, Italy and Spain covered acute and convalescent phases.

Only a few counts were recorded for this clone. V gave up 7 bases and J gave up 3 bases, with 10 bases separating them. Germline V lookup: CDR1 SEHNR, CDR2 FQNEAQ (reference sequence). The CDR3 has 12 amino acids. Original processing methods: The authors estimated nucleated cell counts from reference gene primer amplification. The method was immunoSEQ multiplex PCR; TCRdb's version includes in-frame clones alone and lacks a portion of them. V, J and clone size are those of that table, while D and trimming were read from the DNA. The sample has tens of thousands of clones, roughly 79% seen once. Seattle participants joined during active infection and were tracked over time.

Sequenced input: peripheral blood. This receptor was taken from a man of 80 years or more with COVID-19, enrolled during active disease. The chain is built from TRBV7-9 and TRBJ2-7; tentatively, D is TRBD2 (6 bases). The CDR3 DNA is TGTGCCAGCACCCTCGGGAGCTACGAGCAGTACTTC. Amino acid sequence: CASTLGSYEQYF.